This TCR beta chain was sequenced during a study of blood T cell repertoires in COVID-19 (dated by TCRdb to 2018 to 2020). Study-wide context: Samples covering the acute and convalescent phases of COVID-19 were provided by collaborators in the United States, Italy and Spain. The prospective study material was composed of cDNA or gDNA derived from T cells, B-cell-depleted T cells, or PBMCs. Deeply sampled blood TCRbeta repertoires from subjects exposed to, actively infected with, or recovered from COVID-19 were included in the dataset. The repertoires were released in a freely available public database intended as a resource for research on the immune response to SARS-CoV-2. The samples were drawn from two sources: the first 160 participants of the ongoing ImmuneRACE study, and 1,254 subjects contributed by 6 global collaborators. Sample metadata almost always included a de-identified subject ID, COVID-19 status, age in years and sex. Where available, HLA class I and class II types were taken from metadata supplied by the sample provider and were not determined by assay-based typing.

As for this clone: There is no known antigen for this receptor. Base qualities are not recorded, but no much larger clone differs from it by a single base.

Including the terminal cysteine and phenylalanine, the CDR3 comprises 18 residues. This entry keeps only the CDR3 DNA: 54 bases, framed from base 1. As encoded in the germline V gene (reference sequence), CDR1 is LNHDA while CDR2 is SQIVND. Germline trimming amounts to 7 bases on V and 0 bases on J, with 8 as the count of junction bases outside the gene matches. The immunoSEQ Assay, a bias-controlled multiplex PCR, was used to amplify TCRbeta CDR3 regions from genomic DNA. On the study's bioinformatics: The number of nucleated cells in each sample was estimated by amplification of reference gene primers within the assay. To quantify the absolute abundance of each unique TCRbeta CDR3 rearrangement, sequence reads were collapsed and filtered. For each sample, productive Simpson clonality was calculated as the square root of Simpson's diversity index across productive rearrangements. TCRdb holds this immuneACCESS table with in-frame rearrangements only. Some clones are missing; in checked studies, unresolved V genes explain under half, and the rest has no known cause. The V and J calls and clone size are taken from that table; D and trimming were inferred from the DNA. The sample contains around 58,000 clones, approximately 85% of them found a single time. The ten largest clones add up to more than 4% of the sample.

The collaborating institutions used their own protocols to collect whole blood in K2EDTA tubes. Collaborator samples were shipped for TCRbeta analysis as frozen whole blood, isolated PBMCs, or DNA extracted from either sample type. Study-wide conclusions, independent of this receptor: How much clinical and demographic metadata was included differed by source and by participant, and the metadata was provided uncurated.

The sequenced sample consisted of peripheral blood. Here the chain combines TRBV19 and TRBJ2-6, and 11 bases in between align with TRBD2. The TCR was taken from a human donor in a cohort sampled during active COVID-19. Here the CDR3 is given as CASTYRTSGSSGANVLTF. The DNA is TGTGCCAGTACCTATCGTACTAGCGGGAGCTCTGGGGCCAACGTCCTGACTTTC.